These 30 T cell receptor beta chains share one sample of origin, sequenced in a study of T-cell memory formation after mild COVID-19 (dated by TCRdb to the early 2020s). The method behind the library was 5' RACE. Sequencing was performed on an Illumina NovaSeq 6000. TCRdb applied fastp at Q25 and MiXCR to the public reads, then kept only in-frame beta chains. Rows with one shared CDR3 protein collapse into an entry with the most common genes and DNA. The sample profile shows approximately 450,000 distinct CDR3 sequences; about 20% of them were found once. The biggest ten clones account for approximately 13% of the sample. The sequenced material came from PBMCs or a T cell subset sorted from them (not recorded which). The receptors were sampled from an adult woman who had mild COVID-19 (a few samples of this study predate the infection). The sample titles of this study are shuffled in the database, so cell type and time point are left out; the donor was told from shared clones.

The DNA for the CDR3 is TGCAGTGCTAGAGGCATCGGGAGCTCCTACAATGAGCAGTTCTTC. Amino acid sequence: CSARGIGSSYNEQFF. The chain is built from TRBV20-1 and TRBJ2-1; D may be TRBD2 (6 bases). The CDR3 covers 15 residues. Germline CDR1 and CDR2: DFQATT and SNEGSKA (reference sequence). Trimming left V 1 base short and J 0 bases short, with 10 bases between.

The V gene is TRBV29-1, the J gene TRBJ2-7, with 7 bases that match TRBD1. The CDR3 length is 14 residues. Unmatched junction bases numbered 5, after V lost 3 bases and J lost 0 bases. Germline V gives CDR1 SQVTM, CDR2 ANQGSEA. The CDR3 DNA reads TGCAGCGTTGATTTGGGGACAGCCTCCTACGAGCAGTACTTC. This encodes CSVDLGTASYEQYF.

This chain links TRBV4-3 with TRBJ1-2, with 7 bases fitting TRBD1. Germline CDR1 is LGHNA and CDR2 is YSLEER. Trimming cost V 3 bases and J 3 bases; bases outside gene matches: 4. The CDR3 covers 14 residues. The CDR3 sequence is CASSQRQGDYGYTF. The CDR3 nucleotides read TGCGCCAGCAGCCAGAGACAGGGAGACTATGGCTACACCTTC.

Only a few counts were recorded for this clonotype. V and J are TRBV13 and TRBJ2-5, with D possibly being TRBD1 (7 bases). The CDR3 runs to 17 residues. Trimming cost V 3 bases and J 2 bases, with 19 bases left between them. The germline V gene encodes CDR1 PRHDT and CDR2 FYEKMQ (reference sequence). In DNA, the CDR3 is TGTGCCAGCAGCTTGAGGAGGGGGCGCAGTGGACAAGAGACCCAGTACTTC. Residues: CASSLRRGRSGQETQYF.

In its sample, this clonotype was seen a few times. The chain has TRBV4-3 and TRBJ2-7, with D unclear. The ends were cut back, 0 bases at V and 1 base at J, with 7 bases in the middle. The CDR3 totals 14 residues. Germline V gene lookup returns CDR1 LGHNA and CDR2 YSLEER. The CDR3 coding sequence is TGCGCCAGCAGCCAAGAGCATGGGTCCTACGAGCAGTACTTC. It specifies CASSQEHGSYEQYF.

This clonotype was counted many times. The chain employs TRBV11-3 and TRBJ1-1; tentative D call: TRBD1 (6 bases). Germline V lookup: CDR1 SGHNT, CDR2 YENEEA. The length of the CDR3 is 16 residues. Trimming shortened V by 3 bases and J by 3 bases, and 17 bases separated the two germline ends. The CDR3 sequence: CASSFDGRGGDTEAFF. CDR3 bases: TGTGCCAGCAGCTTTGACGGAAGAGGGGGAGACACTGAAGCTTTCTTT.

The J gene is TRBJ2-7, the V gene TRBV13; D is uncertain. Per the germline V gene, CDR1 is PRHDT and CDR2 is FYEKMQ (reference sequence). The CDR3 runs to 14 residues. With 1 base removed from V and 4 bases from J, the gap between germline ends came to 11 bases. The CDR3 DNA is TGTGCCAGCAGCTTAGTAGACCATCGTTACGAGCAGTACTTC. Amino acids: CASSLVDHRYEQYF.

DNA for the CDR3: TGTGCCAGCAGTTCGGGCCGGACAAGCACAGATACGCAGTATTTT. The encoded protein is CASSSGRTSTDTQYF. The chain is built from TRBV12-3 or TRBV12-4 and TRBJ2-3, with a possible D match to TRBD1 (5 bases). The CDR3 is made up of 15 amino acids. V gave up 4 bases and J gave up 0 bases, with 11 bases separating them.

This clonotype occurred many times. This chain connects TRBV5-6 to TRBJ2-1; 11 bases map to TRBD2. This CDR3 is 12 amino acids long. Germline V lookup: CDR1 SGHDT, CDR2 YYEEEE. V was pared by 0 bases and J by 14 bases, with 1 base of the junction left unmatched. The CDR3 reads CASSLVSGGEFF. The CDR3 nucleotides are TGTGCCAGCAGCTTGGTTAGCGGGGGGGAGTTCTTC.

The J gene is TRBJ2-3, the V gene TRBV5-1; no clear D gene. Germline V gene data show CDR1 as SGHRS and CDR2 as YFSETQ. Between the trimmed V and J ends, which lost 7 bases and 2 bases, there was a span of 5 bases. CDR3 length: 11 amino acids. CDR3 DNA sequence: TGCGCCAGCGGTTTCACAGATACGCAGTATTTT. Its protein product is CASGFTDTQYF.

This clonotype has just a few counts. J is TRBJ1-1 and V is TRBV5-1; 7 bases align to TRBD1. CDR1 is SGHRS and CDR2 is YFSETQ in the germline V gene. This CDR3 spans 14 amino acids. V shed 3 bases, J shed 2 bases, and the junction held 4 bases outside the gene matches. CDR3 sequence: CASSSGQSNTEAFF. The CDR3 DNA follows: TGCGCCAGCAGCTCGGGACAGTCAAACACTGAAGCTTTCTTT.

The chain couples TRBV12-3 or TRBV12-4 to TRBJ2-7; 10 bases match TRBD1. The CDR3 contains 14 residues. Trimming removed 2 bases from V and 4 bases from J; junction bases left unmatched: 2. CDR3 sequence: CASSLRTGGYEQYF. For the CDR3, the DNA is TGTGCCAGCAGTTTACGGACAGGGGGATACGAGCAGTACTTC.

The rearrangement uses TRBV12-3 or TRBV12-4 and TRBJ2-5, with TRBD2 identical over 11 bases. This CDR3 is built from 16 residues. J lost 5 bases, V lost 5 bases, and 10 bases had no gene match. CDR3 amino acids: CASSLYGTSGGETQYF. CDR3 sequence (DNA): TGTGCCAGCAGTCTTTACGGGACTAGCGGTGGGGAGACCCAGTACTTC.

The rearrangement links TRBV12-3 or TRBV12-4 to TRBJ2-3; the D is unclear. The CDR3 sequence is 17 residues long. V was clipped by 3 bases and J by 7 bases, with 23 bases between them. This chain's CDR3 is CASSLVGEIRSYNTQYF. In DNA form, the CDR3 reads TGTGCCAGCAGTTTGGTGGGTGAGATCAGGAGTTACAATACGCAGTATTTT.

A few counts support this clonotype. The chain joins TRBV7-2 to TRBJ1-1; D is uncertain. The CDR3 sequence is 13 residues long. Trimming took off 5 bases at V and 5 bases at J, with 12 bases between the two ends. Germline CDR1 and CDR2: SGHTA and FQGNSA. The CDR3 DNA sequence: TGTGCCAGCAGCGAGGGCACGAGGACTGAAGCTTTCTTT. Residues: CASSEGTRTEAFF.

The chain employs TRBV24-1 and TRBJ2-3; a possible D gene is TRBD1 (7 bases). The CDR3 consists of 15 residues. Trimming cost V 10 bases and J 2 bases, with 18 bases left between them. Germline CDR1 is KGHDR and CDR2 is SFDVKD. CDR3 residues: CATQAGTVNTDTQYF. The CDR3 DNA is TGTGCCACTCAGGCGGGGACAGTCAACACAGATACGCAGTATTTT.

The CDR3 nucleotides are TGTGCCACCAGTGATCAGGGAGAGCGGTACAATGAGCAGTTCTTC. Its protein is CATSDQGERYNEQFF. The chain recombines TRBV24-1 with TRBJ2-1, with D perhaps TRBD1 or TRBD2 (5 bases each). V was cut by 3 bases and J by 4 bases, with 12 bases left in between. Germline CDR1 KGHDR, CDR2 SFDVKD. The CDR3 is made up of 15 amino acids.

The chain carries TRBV5-5 and TRBJ2-5; 9 positions agree with TRBD1. In germline, CDR1 is SGHKS, CDR2 YYEKEE (reference sequence). V gave up 4 bases and J gave up 7 bases; unmatched junction bases: 8. This CDR3 spans 14 amino acids. The CDR3 here is CASSPRDRVATQYF. The CDR3 region has the DNA TGTGCCAGCAGCCCCCGGGACAGGGTGGCGACCCAGTACTTC.

The chain combines TRBV15 with TRBJ2-3; 12 positions agree with TRBD2. Germline V CDR1 and CDR2: LNHNV, YYDKDF (reference sequence). The CDR3 is 18 amino acids. With V trimmed by 6 bases and J by 1 base, 11 bases remained unmatched. Here the CDR3 DNA reads TGTGCCACCAGACCAGGACTAGCGGGAACCCTTGGCACAGATACGCAGTATTTT. Translating it yields CATRPGLAGTLGTDTQYF.

This clonotype was counted at least ten times. The chain joins TRBV2 to TRBJ2-1; D gene unclear. Germline V gene lookup returns CDR1 SNHLY and CDR2 FYNNEI. V gave up 7 bases and J gave up 4 bases, with 5 bases separating them. The CDR3 sequence is 11 residues long. The CDR3 DNA reads as TGTGCCAGCACTCTATACAATGAGCAGTTCTTC. This codes for CASTLYNEQFF. Based on the CDR3 plus reference TRBV2 and TRBJ2-1, the full variable domain is EPEVTQTPSHQVTQMGQEVILRCVPISNHLYFYWYRQILGQKVEFLVSFYNNEISEKSEIFDDQFSVERPDGSNFTLKIRSTKLEDSAMYFCASTLYNEQFFGPGTRLTVL.

This clonotype was observed a handful of times. This chain links TRBV7-9 with TRBJ2-2; D remains ambiguous. This CDR3 spans 15 amino acids. Germline V gives CDR1 SEHNR, CDR2 FQNEAQ (reference sequence). Trimming pared 1 base from V and 3 bases from J, leaving 9 bases between. CDR3 sequence reads: CASSLGLLDTGELFF. In DNA, the CDR3 is TGTGCCAGCAGCTTAGGACTGCTGGACACCGGGGAGCTGTTTTTT.

This chain connects TRBV21-1 to TRBJ2-5; the D call in the table, TRBD1, was not verified against the DNA. TRBV21-1 corresponds to a pseudogene. CDR3 length equals 19 residues. Written as DNA, the CDR3 is TGTGCCAGCAGCAGACCCGTGAGAACTACGTTTGAGGGCGCAGAGACCCAGTACTTC. Residues: CASSRPVRTTFEGAETQYF.

This clonotype was picked up a small number of times. CDR3: CASSLEAASSYEQYF. CDR3 bases: TGCGCCAGCAGCTTGGAAGCGGCCAGCTCCTACGAGCAGTACTTC. The genes are TRBV5-1 and TRBJ2-7; a weak D match, TRBD2 (5 bases). V lost 0 bases and J lost 0, with 10 bases in between. The CDR3 runs 15 residues. The germline V gene encodes CDR1 SGHRS and CDR2 YFSETQ. Supplemented by reference TRBV5-1 and TRBJ2-7, the full variable domain reads KAGVTQTPRYLIKTRGQQVTLSCSPISGHRSVSWYQQTPGQGLQFLFEYFSETQRNKGNFPGRFSGRQFSNSRSEMNVSTLELGDSALYLCASSLEAASSYEQYFGPGTRLTVT.

This clonotype was seen a handful of times. The V and J genes are TRBV6-1 and TRBJ1-2; TRBD1 matches at 9 bases. The CDR3 covers 13 residues. Germline trimming cut 7 bases from V and 6 bases from J; bases unmatched to any gene: 6. The germline V gene has CDR1 MNHNS and CDR2 SASEGT. CDR3 residues: CASTRDRDDGYTF. The CDR3 DNA reads as TGTGCCAGCACCAGGGACAGGGATGATGGCTACACCTTC.

This chain uses TRBV5-1 with TRBJ2-7; a possible D gene is TRBD2 (6 bases). The CDR3 loop spans 15 amino acids. The V end lost 1 base, the J end lost 6 bases, and 17 bases lay between the germline ends. Germline values: CDR1 SGHRS, CDR2 YFSETQ. The CDR3 DNA reads as TGCGCCAGCAGCTTGAGGTGGGGGGACGCGAGCGAGCAGTACTTC. Its protein product is CASSLRWGDASEQYF.

This clonotype was observed many times. The chain combines TRBV6-5 with TRBJ1-1; TRBD1 is a possible D gene (5 bases). V lost 2 bases, J lost 1 base, and 14 bases lay in between. Germline loops: CDR1 MNHEY, CDR2 SVGAGI. The CDR3 runs 16 residues. As DNA, the CDR3 is TGTGCCAGCAGTTACAGGGGAGGGGCAAGGAACACTGAAGCTTTCTTT. Translation: CASSYRGGARNTEAFF.

This clonotype was detected many times. The chain employs TRBV12-3 or TRBV12-4 and TRBJ2-3; D remains unclear. Trimming shortened V by 3 bases and J by 4 bases, and 5 bases separated the two germline ends. The CDR3 has 12 residues. This CDR3 is CASSFPPDTQYF. CDR3 DNA: TGTGCCAGCAGTTTCCCCCCAGATACGCAGTATTTT.

This clonotype occurred once. The chain carries TRBV6-2 or TRBV6-3 and TRBJ2-3; D unresolved. The CDR3 contains 13 residues. Trimming shortened V by 0 bases and J by 14 bases, and 15 bases separated the two germline ends. Germline V gives CDR1 MNHEY, CDR2 SVGEGT. In DNA form, the CDR3 reads TGTGCCAGCAGTTACTCCTCTAAAACCCTGGCGTATTTT. Translating it yields CASSYSSKTLAYF.

The chain has TRBV10-3 and TRBJ1-1; unclear D gene. V dropped 5 bases and J dropped 0 bases, with 10 bases sitting between them. The CDR3 contains 14 residues. Looked up from germline, CDR1 is ENHRY and CDR2 is SYGVKD. The CDR3 bases are TGTGCCATCAGTTCTTTGGATATGAACACTGAAGCTTTCTTT. Translation: CAISSLDMNTEAFF.

The chain is built from TRBV7-9 and TRBJ2-7; 7 bases match TRBD1. The trim removed 4 bases at V and 0 bases at J, leaving 12 bases unmatched. The germline V gene has CDR1 SEHNR and CDR2 FQNEAQ (reference sequence). The CDR3 consists of 17 residues. In DNA form, the CDR3 reads TGTGCCAGCAGCTCCCCCTCGGACAGGCCGAGCTCCTACGAGCAGTACTTC. It codes for CASSSPSDRPSSYEQYF.